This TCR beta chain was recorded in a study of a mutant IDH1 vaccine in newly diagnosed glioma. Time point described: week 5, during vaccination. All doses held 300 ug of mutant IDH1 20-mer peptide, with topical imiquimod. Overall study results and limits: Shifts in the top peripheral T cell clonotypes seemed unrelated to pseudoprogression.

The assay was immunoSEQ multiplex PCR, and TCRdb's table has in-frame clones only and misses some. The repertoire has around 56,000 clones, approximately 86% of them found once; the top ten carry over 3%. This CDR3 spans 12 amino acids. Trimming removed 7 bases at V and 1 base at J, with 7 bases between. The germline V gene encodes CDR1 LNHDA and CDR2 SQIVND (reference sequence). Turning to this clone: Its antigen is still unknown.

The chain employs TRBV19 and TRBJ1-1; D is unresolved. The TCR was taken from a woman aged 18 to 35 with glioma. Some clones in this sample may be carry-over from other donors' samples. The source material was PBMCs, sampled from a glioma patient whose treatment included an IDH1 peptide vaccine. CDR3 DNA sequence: TGTGCCAGTAAGCGGCCGAACACTGAAGCTTTCTTT. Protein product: CASKRPNTEAFF.